The entry below gives a single T cell receptor (beta chain) sequence along with its context. What it binds is unknown. These data come from a study of memory B cells and T cells in multiple sclerosis. Assay: immunoSEQ multiplex PCR; the TCRdb copy retains only in-frame clones and omits some. Among about 42,000 clones, approximately 80% were seen once, and the ten largest hold 0.85% to 1.3%. The CDR3 is 14 amino acids. V was pared by 7 bases and J by 1 base, with 6 bases of the junction left unmatched. In germline, CDR1 is SGHNT, CDR2 YYREEE (reference sequence). After stimulus-free culture, autoproliferating CFSE-dim and non-proliferating CFSE-high T cells were sequenced separately. Pooled replicate wells came from about 5x10^7 CFSE-labeled PBMCs cultured about seven days without stimulus.

This TCR derives from a human donor with multiple sclerosis. The sample comprised PBMCs from blood kept in culture. V and J are TRBV5-4 and TRBJ1-2, with 8 bases that match TRBD1. As DNA, the CDR3 is TGTGCCAGCGGTCCCGGACAGGGTAACTATGGCTACACCTTC. Its protein is CASGPGQGNYGYTF.